This TCR beta chain was documented in a study of cytomegalovirus exposure and HLA in healthy donors. Findings and caveats of the study: It is likely that the observed cluster of highly shared sequence variants was a sequencing artifact.

A multiplex PCR was run with 60 Vbeta primers and 13 Jbeta primers. The data were produced by immunoSEQ multiplex PCR, yet TCRdb's version contains in-frame clones alone and is incomplete. The repertoire holds about 160,000 clones, with over 75% as singletons. Comments on this clone: Antigen: not known.

Trimming removed 3 bases from V and 7 bases from J, with 13 bases in between. The CDR3 length is 14 residues. Germline-derived CDR1 and CDR2 are MDHEN and SYDVKM. The specimen sequenced was PBMCs. The gene calls are TRBV28 and TRBJ1-5, with TRBD1 as a possible D gene (6 bases). The TCR originated in a woman in her forties or fifties in good health and CMV-seropositive. The CDR3 DNA sequence: TGTGCCAGCAGTTTTACGGGGGGGCGACAGCCCCAGCATTTT. It codes for CASSFTGGRQPQHF.